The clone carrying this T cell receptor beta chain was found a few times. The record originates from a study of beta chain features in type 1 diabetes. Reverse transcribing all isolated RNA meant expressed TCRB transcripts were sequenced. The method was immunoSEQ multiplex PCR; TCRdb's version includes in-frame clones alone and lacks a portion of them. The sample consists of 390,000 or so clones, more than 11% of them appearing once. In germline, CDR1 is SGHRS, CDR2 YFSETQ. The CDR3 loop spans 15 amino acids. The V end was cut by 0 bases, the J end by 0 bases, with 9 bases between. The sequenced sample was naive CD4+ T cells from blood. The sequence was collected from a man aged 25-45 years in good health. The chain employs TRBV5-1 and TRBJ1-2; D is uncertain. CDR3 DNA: TGCGCCAGCAGCTTGGCCATTGGAACTAACTATGGCTACACCTTC. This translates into CASSLAIGTNYGYTF.